Listed below are T cell receptor beta chains from one sample, sequenced in a study of T cell changes during pregnancy in multiple sclerosis. Sequencing used immunoSEQ multiplex PCR; TCRdb keeps in-frame clones, though not all of them. The table lists roughly 62,000 clones, roughly nine tenths of them singletons. The sequencing here drew on peripheral blood, taken in the first trimester of pregnancy. Receptors were obtained from a female donor with multiple sclerosis, enrolled in a pregnancy study. CDR3s include the opening cysteine and the closing phenylalanine or tryptophan. Fields, in order: J gene, D gene, clone size, V gene, CDR3 DNA, CDR3 protein. D genes are given only for firm matches. Some rows have no size entry. The others give once, few or many, or a class for an expanded clone.

TRBJ1-1,NA,NA,TRBV10-3,TGTGCCATCAGTGTTTCTGACAGGTGGAACACTGAAGCTTTCTTT,CAISVSDRWNTEAFF
TRBJ2-2,NA,NA,TRBV6-5,TGTGCCAGCAGTTACTCGGTAGCAGCGGACACCGGGGAGCTGTTTTTT,CASSYSVAADTGELFF
TRBJ1-2,NA,few,TRBV7-2,TGTGCCAGCAGCGTAAGATCAGCAGGAGGGAAAAATGGCTACACCTTC,CASSVRSAGGKNGYTF
TRBJ2-7,TRBD1,NA,TRBV4-1,TGCGCCAGCAGCCAAGATCCAAGACAGGGGAACGAGCAGTACTTC,CASSQDPRQGNEQYF
TRBJ1-1,TRBD1,few,TRBV10-1,TGCGCCAGCAGTGATGGGACAGGGGACACTGAAGCTTTCTTT,CASSDGTGDTEAFF
TRBJ1-2,NA,NA,TRBV7-9,TGTGCCAGCAGCTTAGAGACACCAAGCTACACCTTC,CASSLETPSYTF
TRBJ1-2,TRBD1,NA,TRBV6-5,TGTGCCAGCAGTTACGAAGCCTGGACAGGGATGTATGGCTACACCTTC,CASSYEAWTGMYGYTF
TRBJ2-3,NA,NA,TRBV4-2,TGTGCCAGCAGCCCTAGCCGGGAGAGCACAGATACGCAGTATTTT,CASSPSRESTDTQYF
TRBJ2-6,TRBD1,NA,TRBV4-3,TGCGCCAGCAGCCGATGGGGACAGGGGGCCGGGGCCAACGTCCTGACTTTC,CASSRWGQGAGANVLTF
TRBJ1-5,TRBD1,NA,TRBV6-1,TGTGCCAGCAGTGAGATGGAGGACAGGGGGCCTACCCAGCCCCAGCATTTT,CASSEMEDRGPTQPQHF
TRBJ2-7,NA,NA,TRBV6-1,TGTGCCAGCAGTGCCCTAACCTACGTGCAGTACTTC,CASSALTYVQYF
TRBJ2-7,TRBD2,NA,TRBV5-1,TGCGCCAGCAGCTTGGCAGGGGACGGACTAGCGACCTACGAGCAGTACTTC,CASSLAGDGLATYEQYF
TRBJ2-1,NA,NA,TRBV7-6,TGTGCCAGCAGCTTAGGACTACCGCCCCTCTACAATGAGCAGTTCTTC,CASSLGLPPLYNEQFF
TRBJ1-5,NA,NA,TRBV4-3,TGCGCCAGCAGCCCCAAGGGGAGCAATCAGCCCCAGCATTTT,CASSPKGSNQPQHF
TRBJ2-1,TRBD2,once,TRBV7-3,TGTGCCAGCAGCTTATGGGAGGGAACTTACAATGAGCAGTTCTTC,CASSLWEGTYNEQFF
TRBJ1-1,NA,once,TRBV7-9,TGTGCCAGCAGCTTAGAAGGGGCTCTGAACACTGAAGCTTTCTTT,CASSLEGALNTEAFF
TRBJ1-2,NA,NA,TRBV7-9,TGTGCCAGCAGCAAAGAAACATCAGGGGTGGAGGGCTACACCTTC,CASSKETSGVEGYTF
TRBJ2-3,NA,NA,TRBV30,TGTGCCTGGAGTGTGGTGGGGGCGTCCACAGATACGCAGTATTTT,CAWSVVGASTDTQYF
TRBJ1-2,NA,NA,TRBV7-9,TGTGCCAGCAACAGTCTTAACTATGGCTACACCTTC,CASNSLNYGYTF
TRBJ2-7,NA,NA,TRBV11-2,TGTGCCAGCACCGATGCAGGACTCTCCTACGAGCAGTACTTC,CASTDAGLSYEQYF
TRBJ2-3,NA,NA,TRBV7-3,TGTGCCAGCAGCCCCCAAGATGGTTTAGCGTATACGCAGTATTTT,CASSPQDGLAYTQYF
TRBJ2-5,NA,once,TRBV2,TGTGCCAGCAGTGATCGTCAAGAGACCCAGTACTTC,CASSDRQETQYF
TRBJ2-3,TRBD2,NA,TRBV12-5,TGTGCTAGTGGTCCCAGCGGGAGCAGCACAGATACGCAGTATTTT,CASGPSGSSTDTQYF
TRBJ2-7,NA,NA,TRBV9,TGTGCCAGCAGCGTAGGAGGGGACACCTTCTACGAGCAGTACTTC,CASSVGGDTFYEQYF
TRBJ1-3,NA,few,TRBV30,TGTGCCTGGAGTGCCGGGGCTGGAAACACCATATATTTT,CAWSAGAGNTIYF
TRBJ1-3,NA,NA,TRBV10-3,TGTGCCATCAGTGAAAGGCAGCGTGGAAACACCATATATTTT,CAISERQRGNTIYF
TRBJ1-1,TRBD1,NA,TRBV6-5,TGTGCCAGCAGCCTACAGGGGGAGACTGAAGCTTTCTTT,CASSLQGETEAFF
TRBJ1-2,NA,NA,TRBV4-3,TGCGCCAGCAGCCAGACATCATCTCAGGAGGACGGTGGCTACACCTTC,CASSQTSSQEDGGYTF
TRBJ2-7,TRBD2,NA,TRBV11-2,TGTGCCAGCAGCTTGGCGAGGGGAGGGCGGTATCTCCGCGAGCAGTACTTC,CASSLARGGRYLREQYF
TRBJ2-3,NA,NA,TRBV4-2,TGTGCCAGCAGGGCGTTCGCGGCTAGCACAGATACGCAGTATTTT,CASRAFAASTDTQYF
TRBJ2-3,NA,NA,TRBV19,TGTGCCAGTAGTCCGAGCACAGATACGCAGTATTTT,CASSPSTDTQYF
TRBJ2-5,NA,NA,TRBV5-1,TGCGCCAGCAGCCAGGACTCCTATGGGGAGACCCAGTACTTC,CASSQDSYGETQYF
TRBJ2-1,TRBD2,NA,TRBV5-1,TGCGCCAGCAGCCTTGTCACTAGCGGGTACAATGAGCAGTTCTTC,CASSLVTSGYNEQFF
TRBJ2-7,NA,NA,TRBV27,TGTGCCAGCACCACCACTGGAGGGGCCGGGGATAACGAGCAGTACTTC,CASTTTGGAGDNEQYF
TRBJ2-7,NA,NA,TRBV6-1,TGTGCCAGCACAGGGCCCCTCGACGAGCAGTACTTC,CASTGPLDEQYF
TRBJ1-4,TRBD1,NA,TRBV6-5,TGTGCCAGCAGTTACACGCGGGGACAGGGGGTTGAAAAACTGTTTTTT,CASSYTRGQGVEKLFF
TRBJ2-6,NA,NA,TRBV19,TGTGCCAGTAGTATGCGTGGGGCCAACGTCCTGACTTTC,CASSMRGANVLTF